This TCR beta chain was profiled in a study of T cells after yellow fever vaccination. Regarding the study as a whole: A faster peak, day 5 versus 15, was reached by the weaker secondary response. Post-booster repertoires again held most primary-vaccination clones (approximately 96% CD4, approximately 90% CD8).

CDR1 is LNHNV and CDR2 is YYDKDF in the germline V gene (reference sequence). This CDR3 is built from 16 residues. The V segment lost 0 bases and the J segment 1 base; nucleotides outside the gene matches: 2. About this clonotype itself: The antigen is undetermined.

One entry per CDR3 protein, called by TCRdb with MiXCR from the 5' RACE reads. The profile shows a few hundred thousand distinct CDR3 sequences, roughly 7.5% of them singletons. This sequence originates from a man aged 18-30 years who received the YFV17D yellow fever vaccine. The sample was PBMCs, taken about 41 days after the first yellow fever vaccination. This chain uses TRBV15 with TRBJ2-2; 7 nucleotides line up with TRBD2. CDR3: CATSRESSGNTGELFF. CDR3 coding DNA: TGTGCCACCAGCAGAGAGTCTAGCGGGAACACCGGGGAGCTGTTTTTT.